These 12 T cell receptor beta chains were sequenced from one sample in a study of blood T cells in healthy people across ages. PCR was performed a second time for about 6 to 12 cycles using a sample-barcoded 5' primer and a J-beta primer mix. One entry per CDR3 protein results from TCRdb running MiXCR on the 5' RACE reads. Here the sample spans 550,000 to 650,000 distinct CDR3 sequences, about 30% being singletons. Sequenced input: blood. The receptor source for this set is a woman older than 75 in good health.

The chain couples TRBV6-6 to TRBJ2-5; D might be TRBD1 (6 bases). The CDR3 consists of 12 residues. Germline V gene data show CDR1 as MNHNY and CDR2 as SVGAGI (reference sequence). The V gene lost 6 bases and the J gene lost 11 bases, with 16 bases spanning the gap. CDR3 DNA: TGTGCCAGCAGAAACAGGGTAGATGAGCAGTACTTC. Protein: CASRNRVDEQYF.

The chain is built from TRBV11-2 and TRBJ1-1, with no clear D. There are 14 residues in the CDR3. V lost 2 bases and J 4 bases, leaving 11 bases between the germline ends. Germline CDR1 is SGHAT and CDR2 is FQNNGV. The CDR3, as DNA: TGTGCCAGCAGCTTAAAGAGGTTTGCCACTGAAGCTTTCTTT. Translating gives CASSLKRFATEAFF.

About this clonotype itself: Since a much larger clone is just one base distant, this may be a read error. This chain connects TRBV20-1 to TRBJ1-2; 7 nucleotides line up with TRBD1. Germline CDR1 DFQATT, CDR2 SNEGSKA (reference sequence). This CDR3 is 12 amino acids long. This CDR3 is CRARTGDSGYTF. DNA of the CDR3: TGCAGGGCACGTACAGGGGACAGTGGCTACACCTTC.

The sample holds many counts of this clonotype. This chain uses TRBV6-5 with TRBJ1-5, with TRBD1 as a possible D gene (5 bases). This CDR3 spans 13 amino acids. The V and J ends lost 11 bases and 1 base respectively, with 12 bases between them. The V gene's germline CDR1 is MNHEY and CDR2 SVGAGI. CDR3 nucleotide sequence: TGTGCCGCGGGGGGGGACAGCAATCAGCCCCAGCATTTT. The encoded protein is CAAGGDSNQPQHF.

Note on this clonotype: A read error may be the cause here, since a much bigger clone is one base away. CDR3 DNA: TGTGCCAGCAGCTTGGACGCCTACGAGCAGTTCTTC. Encoded protein: CASSLDAYEQFF. The chain recombines TRBV5-6 with TRBJ2-1; D gene uncertain. In germline, CDR1 is SGHDT, CDR2 YYEEEE. The CDR3 consists of 12 residues. With 0 bases removed from V and 10 bases from J, the gap between germline ends came to 8 bases.

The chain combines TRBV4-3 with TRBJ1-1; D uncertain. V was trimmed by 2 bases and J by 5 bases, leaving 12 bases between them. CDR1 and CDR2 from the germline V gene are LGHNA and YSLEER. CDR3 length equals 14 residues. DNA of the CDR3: TGCGCCAGCAGCCAACGGAAGGGAGGAACTGAAGCTTTCTTT. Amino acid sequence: CASSQRKGGTEAFF.

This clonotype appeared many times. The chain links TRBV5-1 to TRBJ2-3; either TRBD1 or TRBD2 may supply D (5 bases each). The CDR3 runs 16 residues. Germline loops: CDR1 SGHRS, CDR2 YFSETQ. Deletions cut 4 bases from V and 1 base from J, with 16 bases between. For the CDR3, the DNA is TGCGCCAGCAGCCGGTCGGCAGGGAGAGGCACAGATACGCAGTATTTT. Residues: CASSRSAGRGTDTQYF.

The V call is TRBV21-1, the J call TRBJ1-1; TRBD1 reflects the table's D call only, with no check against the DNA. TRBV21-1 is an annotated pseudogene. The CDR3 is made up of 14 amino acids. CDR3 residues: CASSNIDNRVRAFF. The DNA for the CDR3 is TGTGCCAGCAGCAACATCGACAACAGGGTTAGGGCTTTCTTT.

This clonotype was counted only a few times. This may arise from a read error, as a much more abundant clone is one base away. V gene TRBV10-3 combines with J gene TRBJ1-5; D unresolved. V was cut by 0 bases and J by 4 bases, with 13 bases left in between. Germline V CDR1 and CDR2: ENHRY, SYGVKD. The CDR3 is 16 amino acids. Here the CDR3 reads CAISESDAPRNQPQHF. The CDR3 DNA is TGTGCCATCAGTGAGTCCGACGCCCCGAGGAATCAGCCCCAGCATTTT.

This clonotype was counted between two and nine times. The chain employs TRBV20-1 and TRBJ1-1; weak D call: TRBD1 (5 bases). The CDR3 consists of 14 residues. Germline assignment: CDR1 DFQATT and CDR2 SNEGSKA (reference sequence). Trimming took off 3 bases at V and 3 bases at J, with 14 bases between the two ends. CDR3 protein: CSAREPRGDTEAFF. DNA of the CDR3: TGCAGTGCTAGGGAGCCGAGGGGAGACACTGAAGCTTTCTTT.

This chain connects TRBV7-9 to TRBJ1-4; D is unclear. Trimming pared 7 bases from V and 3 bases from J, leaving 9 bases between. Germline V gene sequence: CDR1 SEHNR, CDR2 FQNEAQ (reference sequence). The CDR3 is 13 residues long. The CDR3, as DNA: TGTGCCAGCAACAAACAGTCTAATGAAAAACTGTTTTTT. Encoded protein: CASNKQSNEKLFF.

The CDR3 bases are TGCAGTGCGAGTGGGGTAGCGGGGGAATGCAATGAGCAGTTCTTC. This codes for CSASGVAGECNEQFF. The chain is built from TRBV20-1 and TRBJ2-1; 9 bases map to TRBD2. V trimming: 6 bases; J trimming: 6 bases; junction bases outside the gene matches: 12. CDR1 and CDR2 from the germline V gene are DFQATT and SNEGSKA (reference sequence). CDR3 length equals 15 residues.